The rows below give T cell receptor beta chains drawn from one sample of a study of blood T cell repertoires in COVID-19. Libraries were prepared by immunoSEQ multiplex PCR; TCRdb keeps only in-frame clonotypes and omits some of them. This table holds about 99,000 clones, roughly 90% found once. The specimen was peripheral blood. The receptor source for this set is an older woman with acute or convalescent COVID-19. CDR3s include the opening cysteine and the closing phenylalanine or tryptophan. The order of the fields is J gene, V gene, D gene, clone size, CDR3 protein, CDR3 DNA. The D gene is left open where the match is weak. The size of a clone is reported for some rows only, either as once, few or many, or as a class for expanded clones.

>TRBJ1-1|TRBV7-9|TRBD1|few
CASRAGTGGNTEAFF
TGTGCCAGCAGGGCCGGGACAGGGGGCAACACTGAAGCTTTCTTT
>TRBJ1-5|TRBV7-8|.|.
CASGSYSNQPQHF
TGTGCCAGCGGCAGTTATAGCAATCAGCCCCAGCATTTT
>TRBJ2-5|TRBV5-1|.|.
CASSFGTQETQYF
TGCGCCAGCAGCTTTGGGACTCAAGAGACCCAGTACTTC
>TRBJ1-5|TRBV27|.|.
CASSPGLGNQPQHF
TGTGCCAGCAGTCCAGGACTAGGCAATCAGCCCCAGCATTTT
>TRBJ1-2|TRBV2|.|.
CASSTRQAYGYTF
TGTGCCAGCAGTACTAGACAGGCTTATGGCTACACCTTC
>TRBJ1-2|TRBV6-6|.|few
CASSYSGYSYGYTF
TGTGCCAGCAGTTACTCTGGGTACAGCTATGGCTACACCTTC
>TRBJ1-1|TRBV23-1|TRBD1|.
CASSQNQQGSTEAFF
TGCGCCAGCAGTCAAAACCAACAGGGGAGCACTGAAGCTTTCTTT
>TRBJ1-4|TRBV11-2|.|.
CASSPGTHNEKLFF
TGTGCCAGCAGTCCCGGGACACATAATGAAAAACTGTTTTTT
>TRBJ2-1|TRBV9|TRBD2|.
CASSPGSGSDNEQFF
TGTGCCAGCAGCCCCGGGAGCGGGAGCGACAATGAGCAGTTCTTC
>TRBJ1-1|TRBV18|TRBD1|.
CASSLSQGVMNTEAFF
TGTGCCAGCTCACTTTCACAGGGGGTCATGAACACTGAAGCTTTCTTT
>TRBJ2-5|TRBV4-1|.|.
CASSPQTRKETQYF
TGCGCCAGCAGCCCTCAGACTAGGAAAGAGACCCAGTACTTC
>TRBJ1-5|TRBV28|TRBD1|.
CASSPRTGYQPQHF
TGTGCCAGCAGTCCTAGGACAGGATATCAGCCCCAGCATTTT
>TRBJ2-1|TRBV18|TRBD1|.
CASSPGTGRINEQFF
TGTGCCAGCTCACCAGGGACAGGGAGGATCAATGAGCAGTTCTTC
>TRBJ2-7|TRBV5-1|TRBD2|.
CASSISGDGYEQYF
TGCGCCAGCAGTATCAGCGGGGACGGGTACGAGCAGTACTTC
>TRBJ2-3|TRBV20-1|TRBD2|few
CSASGGTISTDTQYF
TGCAGTGCTAGTGGGGGGACTATAAGCACAGATACGCAGTATTTT
>TRBJ2-3|TRBV27|TRBD2|.
CASSFLAGGPGADTQYF
TGTGCCAGCAGTTTCCTAGCGGGAGGGCCGGGGGCAGATACGCAGTATTTT
>TRBJ1-6|TRBV12-3/TRBV12-4|.|.
CASSLEGSSPLHF
TGTGCCAGCAGTTTAGAAGGGAGCTCACCCCTCCACTTT
>TRBJ1-4|TRBV7-7|.|.
CASSPGGGANEKLFF
TGTGCTAGCAGCCCGGGGGGGGGAGCTAATGAAAAACTGTTTTTT
>TRBJ2-1|TRBV7-7|.|once
CASSLNPGSANNEQFF
TGTGCTAGCAGCTTAAATCCGGGGAGCGCCAACAATGAGCAGTTCTTC
>TRBJ2-1|TRBV29-1|TRBD2|.
CSVTLAALPEQFF
TGCAGCGTTACACTAGCGGCGTTACCTGAGCAGTTCTTC
>TRBJ1-6|TRBV10-2|TRBD1|.
CASRQTGINSPLHF
TGCGCCAGCAGACAGACAGGGATTAATTCACCCCTCCACTTT
>TRBJ2-1|TRBV11-2|TRBD2|.
CASSLGLAGYNEQFF
TGTGCCAGCAGCTTAGGGCTAGCGGGATACAATGAGCAGTTCTTC
>TRBJ2-5|TRBV28|TRBD2|.
CASSLSLAGRQETQYF
TGTGCCAGCAGTTTAAGTCTAGCGGGCCGCCAAGAGACCCAGTACTTC
>TRBJ1-2|TRBV9|.|.
CASSPDSFVNYGYTF
TGTGCCAGCAGCCCCGACAGTTTTGTAAACTATGGCTACACCTTC
>TRBJ1-2|TRBV7-3|.|.
CASSPSGQGHYGYTF
TGTGCCAGCAGCCCATCCGGGCAGGGGCACTATGGCTACACCTTC
>TRBJ2-1|TRBV6-5|.|.
CASTLDLNEQFF
TGTGCCAGCACCCTGGACTTAAATGAGCAGTTCTTC
>TRBJ1-2|TRBV11-3|.|.
CASSPPGGGYTF
TGTGCCAGCAGTCCCCCCGGGGGTGGCTACACCTTC
>TRBJ2-3|TRBV5-1|TRBD1|.
CASRDGTGGAEDTQYF
TGCGCCAGCCGCGACGGGACAGGGGGCGCGGAAGATACGCAGTATTTT
>TRBJ1-5|TRBV27|.|.
CASSLNDGYNQPQHF
TGTGCCAGCAGTTTGAACGACGGGTATAATCAGCCCCAGCATTTT
>TRBJ1-3|TRBV19|TRBD1|.
CASSIPRGLSGNTIYF
TGTGCCAGTAGTATTCCCAGGGGGCTTTCTGGAAACACCATATATTTT
>TRBJ1-1|TRBV6-2/TRBV6-3|.|.
CASSWTPGYGTEAFF
TGTGCCAGCAGTTGGACCCCAGGGTATGGAACTGAAGCTTTCTTT
>TRBJ1-1|TRBV5-1|.|.
CASSSQGLEAFF
TGCGCCAGCAGCTCGCAGGGCTTAGAAGCTTTCTTT
>TRBJ2-5|TRBV7-9|TRBD1|.
CASSPLGGANLETQYF
TGTGCCAGCAGCCCCTTAGGGGGCGCAAACTTAGAGACCCAGTACTTC
>TRBJ1-2|TRBV6-5|.|.
CASSYTAGNYGYTF
TGTGCCAGCAGTTACACCGCCGGGAACTATGGCTACACCTTC
>TRBJ1-2|TRBV19|.|.
CASSNGDPFYGYTF
TGTGCCAGTAGTAACGGGGATCCCTTCTATGGCTACACCTTC
>TRBJ1-4|TRBV4-1|TRBD1|.
CASSQTGGGNKLFF
TGCGCCAGCAGTCAAACAGGGGGCGGGAATAAACTGTTTTTT
>TRBJ2-7|TRBV19|TRBD1|.
CASSILPGQGVGYEQYF
TGTGCCAGTAGTATCCTTCCTGGGCAGGGGGTAGGCTACGAGCAGTACTTC
>TRBJ2-3|TRBV5-4|.|.
CASSLGSASRDTQYF
TGTGCCAGCAGCTTAGGAAGTGCTTCGCGGGATACGCAGTATTTT
>TRBJ2-7|TRBV7-2|.|.
CASSGSGYEQYF
TGTGCCAGCAGCGGGAGTGGCTACGAGCAGTACTTC
>TRBJ2-2|TRBV29-1|TRBD1|.
CSAGQGAGTGELFF
TGCAGCGCCGGACAGGGGGCAGGCACCGGGGAGCTGTTTTTT
>TRBJ1-6|TRBV5-1|TRBD1|.
CASSLTGGNNSPLHF
TGCGCCAGCAGCTTGACAGGGGGTAATAATTCACCCCTCCACTTT
>TRBJ1-1|TRBV5-4|TRBD1|.
CASSIPQGKNTEAFF
TGTGCCAGCAGCATCCCACAGGGGAAAAACACTGAAGCTTTCTTT
>TRBJ1-5|TRBV28|.|.
CASSLRGVWAQHF
TGTGCCAGCAGTTTAAGGGGTGTCTGGGCCCAGCATTTT
>TRBJ2-7|TRBV5-1|.|few
CASSLRTNYEQYF
TGCGCCAGCAGCTTGAGGACAAACTACGAGCAGTACTTC